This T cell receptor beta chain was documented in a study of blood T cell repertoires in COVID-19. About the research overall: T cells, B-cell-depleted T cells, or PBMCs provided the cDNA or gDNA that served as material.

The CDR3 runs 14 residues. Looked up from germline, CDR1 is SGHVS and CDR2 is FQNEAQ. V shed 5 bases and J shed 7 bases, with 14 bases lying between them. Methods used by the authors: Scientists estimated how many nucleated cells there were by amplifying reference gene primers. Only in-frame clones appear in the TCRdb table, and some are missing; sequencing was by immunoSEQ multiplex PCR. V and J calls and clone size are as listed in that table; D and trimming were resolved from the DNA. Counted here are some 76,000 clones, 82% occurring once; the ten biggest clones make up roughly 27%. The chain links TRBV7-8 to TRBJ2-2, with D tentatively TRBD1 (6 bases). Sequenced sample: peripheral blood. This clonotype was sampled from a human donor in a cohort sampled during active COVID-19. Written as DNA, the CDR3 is TGTGCCAGCAGCGGGCGACAGGCCAACGGGGAGCTGTTTTTT. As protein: CASSGRQANGELFF.